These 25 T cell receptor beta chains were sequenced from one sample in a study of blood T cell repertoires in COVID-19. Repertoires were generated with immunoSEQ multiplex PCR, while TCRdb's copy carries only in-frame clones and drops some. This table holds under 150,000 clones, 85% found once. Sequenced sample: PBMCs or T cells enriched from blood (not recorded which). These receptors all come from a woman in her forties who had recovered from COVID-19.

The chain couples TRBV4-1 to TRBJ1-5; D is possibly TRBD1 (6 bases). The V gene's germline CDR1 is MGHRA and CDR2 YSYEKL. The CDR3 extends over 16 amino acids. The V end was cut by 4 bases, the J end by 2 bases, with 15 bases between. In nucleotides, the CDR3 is TGCGCCAGCAGCCCCACGTGGGGGCATGGCAATCAGCCCCAGCATTTT. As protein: CASSPTWGHGNQPQHF.

CDR3 in amino acids: CASSDNRQGYEQYF. For the CDR3, the DNA is TGCGCCAGCAGTGATAATCGTCAGGGTTACGAGCAGTACTTC. The chain carries TRBV10-1 and TRBJ2-7, with D possibly TRBD1 on 5 matching bases. The germline V gene encodes CDR1 WNHNN and CDR2 SYGVQD (reference sequence). Trimming removed 3 bases from V and 4 bases from J, with 13 bases in between. CDR3 length: 14 residues.

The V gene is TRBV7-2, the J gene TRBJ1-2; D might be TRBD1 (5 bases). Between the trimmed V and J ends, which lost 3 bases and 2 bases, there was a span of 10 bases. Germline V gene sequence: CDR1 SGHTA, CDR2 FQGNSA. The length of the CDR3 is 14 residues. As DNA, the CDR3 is TGTGCCAGCAGCTTTGCAGGGCTCAACTATGGCTACACCTTC. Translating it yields CASSFAGLNYGYTF.

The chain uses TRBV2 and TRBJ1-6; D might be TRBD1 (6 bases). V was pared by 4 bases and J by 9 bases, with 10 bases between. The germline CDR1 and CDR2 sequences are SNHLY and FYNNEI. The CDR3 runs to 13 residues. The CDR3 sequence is CASSGRGVSPLHF. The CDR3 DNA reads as TGTGCCAGCAGTGGCAGGGGCGTTTCACCCCTCCACTTT.

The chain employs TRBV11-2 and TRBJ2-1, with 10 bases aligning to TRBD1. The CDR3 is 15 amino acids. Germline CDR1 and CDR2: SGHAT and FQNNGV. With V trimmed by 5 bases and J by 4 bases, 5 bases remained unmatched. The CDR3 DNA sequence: TGTGCCAGCAGCCACCGGGACAGGGGTTACAATGAGCAGTTCTTC. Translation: CASSHRDRGYNEQFF.

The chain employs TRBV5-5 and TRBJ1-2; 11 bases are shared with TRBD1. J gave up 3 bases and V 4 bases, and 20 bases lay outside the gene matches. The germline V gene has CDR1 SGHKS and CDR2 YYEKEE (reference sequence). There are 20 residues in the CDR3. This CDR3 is CASSLGTGGTYRPLDYGYTF. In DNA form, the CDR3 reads TGTGCCAGCAGCCTAGGGACAGGGGGGACCTATCGGCCTCTCGACTATGGCTACACCTTC.

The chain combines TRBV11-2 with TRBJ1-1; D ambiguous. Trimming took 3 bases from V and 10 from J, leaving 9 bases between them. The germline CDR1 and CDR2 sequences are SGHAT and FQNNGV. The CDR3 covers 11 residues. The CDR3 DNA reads TGTGCCAGCAGCTTCCTAGAACGAGCTTTCTTT. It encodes CASSFLERAFF. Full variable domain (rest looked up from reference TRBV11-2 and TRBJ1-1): EAGVAQSPRYKIIEKRQSVAFWCNPISGHATLYWYQQILGQGPKLLIQFQNNGVVDDSQLPKDRFSAERLKGVDSTLKIQPAKLEDSAVYLCASSFLERAFFGQGTRLTVV.

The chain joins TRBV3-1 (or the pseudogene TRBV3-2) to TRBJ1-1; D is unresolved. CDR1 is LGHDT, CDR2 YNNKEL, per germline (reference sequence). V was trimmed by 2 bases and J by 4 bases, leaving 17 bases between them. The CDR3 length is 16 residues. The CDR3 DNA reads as TGTGCCAGCAGCCAAACGGGGTTTACTAGAGTCACTGAAGCTTTCTTT. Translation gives CASSQTGFTRVTEAFF.

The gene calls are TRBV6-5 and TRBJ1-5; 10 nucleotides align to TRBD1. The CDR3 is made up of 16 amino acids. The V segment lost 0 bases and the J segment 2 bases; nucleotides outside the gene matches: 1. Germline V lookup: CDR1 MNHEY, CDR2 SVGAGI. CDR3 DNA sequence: TGTGCCAGCAGTTACTCGGGGACAGGGGGCAATCAGCCCCAGCATTTT. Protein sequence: CASSYSGTGGNQPQHF.

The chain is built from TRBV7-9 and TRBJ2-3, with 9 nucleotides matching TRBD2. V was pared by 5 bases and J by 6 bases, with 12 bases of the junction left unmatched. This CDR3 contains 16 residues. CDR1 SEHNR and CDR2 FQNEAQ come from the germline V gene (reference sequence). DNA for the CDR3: TGTGCCAGCAGCCTCCCCCAGGCTAGCGGGGTCGATACGCAGTATTTT. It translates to CASSLPQASGVDTQYF.

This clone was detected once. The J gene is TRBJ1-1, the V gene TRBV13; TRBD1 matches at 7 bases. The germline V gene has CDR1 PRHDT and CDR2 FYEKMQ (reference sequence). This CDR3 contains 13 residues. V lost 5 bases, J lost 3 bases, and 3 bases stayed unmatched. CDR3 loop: CASSPDRDTEAFF. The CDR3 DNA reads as TGTGCCAGCAGCCCCGACAGGGACACTGAAGCTTTCTTT. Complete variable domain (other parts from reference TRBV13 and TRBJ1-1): AAGVIQSPRHLIKEKRETATLKCYPIPRHDTVYWYQQGPGQDPQFLISFYEKMQSDKGSIPDRFSAQQFSDYHSELNMSSLELGDSALYFCASSPDRDTEAFFGQGTRLTVV.

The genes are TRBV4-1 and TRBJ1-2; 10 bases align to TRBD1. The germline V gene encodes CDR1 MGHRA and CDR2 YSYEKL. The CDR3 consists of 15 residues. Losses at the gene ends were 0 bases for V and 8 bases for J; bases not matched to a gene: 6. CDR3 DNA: TGCGCCAGCAGCCAAGATTGGACAGGGGGACGGGGCTACACCTTC. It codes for CASSQDWTGGRGYTF.

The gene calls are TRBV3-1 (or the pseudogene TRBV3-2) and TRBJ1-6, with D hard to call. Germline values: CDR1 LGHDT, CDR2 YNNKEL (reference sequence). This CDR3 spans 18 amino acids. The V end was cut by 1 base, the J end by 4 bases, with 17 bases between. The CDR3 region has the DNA TGTGCCAGCAGCCAAGGGTTTTTGACAAAAGCTTATAATTCACCCCTCCACTTT. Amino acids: CASSQGFLTKAYNSPLHF.

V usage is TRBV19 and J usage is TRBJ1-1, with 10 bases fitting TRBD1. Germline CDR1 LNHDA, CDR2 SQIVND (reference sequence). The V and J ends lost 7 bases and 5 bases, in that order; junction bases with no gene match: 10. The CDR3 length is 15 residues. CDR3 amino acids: CASKAGTGDFTEAFF. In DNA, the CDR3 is TGTGCCAGTAAGGCCGGGACAGGGGATTTTACTGAAGCTTTCTTT.

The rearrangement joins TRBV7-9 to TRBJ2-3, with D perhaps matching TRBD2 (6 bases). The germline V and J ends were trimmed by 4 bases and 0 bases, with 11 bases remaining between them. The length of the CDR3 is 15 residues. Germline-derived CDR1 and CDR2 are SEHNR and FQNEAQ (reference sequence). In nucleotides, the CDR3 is TGTGCCAGCAGCTCTCGACTAGAAAGCACAGATACGCAGTATTTT. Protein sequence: CASSSRLESTDTQYF.

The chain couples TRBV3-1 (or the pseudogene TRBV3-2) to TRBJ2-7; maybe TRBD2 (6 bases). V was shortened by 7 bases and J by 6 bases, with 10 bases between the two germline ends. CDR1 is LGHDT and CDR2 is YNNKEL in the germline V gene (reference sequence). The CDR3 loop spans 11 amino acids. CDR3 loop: CASIGGSEQYF. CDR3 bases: TGTGCCAGCATCGGAGGGAGCGAGCAGTACTTC.

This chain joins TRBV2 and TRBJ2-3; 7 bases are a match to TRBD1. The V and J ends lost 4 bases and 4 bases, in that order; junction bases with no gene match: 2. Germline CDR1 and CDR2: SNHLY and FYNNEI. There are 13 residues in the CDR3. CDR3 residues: CASSGQGPDTQYF. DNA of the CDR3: TGTGCCAGCAGTGGACAGGGCCCAGATACGCAGTATTTT.

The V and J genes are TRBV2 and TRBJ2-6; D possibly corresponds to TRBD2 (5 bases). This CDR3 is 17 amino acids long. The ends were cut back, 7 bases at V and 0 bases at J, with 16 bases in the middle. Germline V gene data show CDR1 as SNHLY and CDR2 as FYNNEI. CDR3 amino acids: CASKGADGSSGANVLTF. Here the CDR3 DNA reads TGTGCCAGCAAAGGAGCGGACGGTAGCTCTGGGGCCAACGTCCTGACTTTC.

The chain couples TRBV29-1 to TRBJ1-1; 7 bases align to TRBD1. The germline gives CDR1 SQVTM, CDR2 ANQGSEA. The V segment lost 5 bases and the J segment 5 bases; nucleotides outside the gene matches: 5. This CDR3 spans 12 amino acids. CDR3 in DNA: TGCAGCGTTTCAGGGGGGTGGACTGAAGCTTTCTTT. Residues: CSVSGGWTEAFF.

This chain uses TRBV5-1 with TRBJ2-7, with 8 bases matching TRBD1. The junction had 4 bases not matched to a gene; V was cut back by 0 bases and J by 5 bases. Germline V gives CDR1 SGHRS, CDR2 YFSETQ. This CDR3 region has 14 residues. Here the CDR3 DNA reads TGCGCCAGCAGCTTGGCCCCAGGGGGCGACGAGCAGTACTTC. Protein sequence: CASSLAPGGDEQYF.

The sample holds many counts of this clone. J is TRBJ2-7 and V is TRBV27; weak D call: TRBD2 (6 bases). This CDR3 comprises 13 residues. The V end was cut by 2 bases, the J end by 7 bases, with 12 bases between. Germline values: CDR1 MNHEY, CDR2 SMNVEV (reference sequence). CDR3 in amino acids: CASSLGGTREQYF. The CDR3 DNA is TGTGCCAGCAGTTTAGGGGGGACCCGGGAGCAGTACTTC.

CDR3 in amino acids: CASSRSPVNTEAFF. The CDR3 nucleotides read TGTGCCAGCAGTAGATCTCCAGTGAACACTGAAGCTTTCTTT. The chain joins TRBV6-5 to TRBJ1-1; D not resolved. V gave up 5 bases and J gave up 0 bases, with 10 bases separating them. CDR3 length equals 14 residues. Per the germline V gene, CDR1 is MNHEY and CDR2 is SVGAGI.

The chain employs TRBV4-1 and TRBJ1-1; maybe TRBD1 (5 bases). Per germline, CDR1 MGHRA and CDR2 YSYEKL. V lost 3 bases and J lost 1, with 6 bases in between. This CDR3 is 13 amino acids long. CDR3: CASSQGGNTEAFF. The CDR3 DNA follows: TGCGCCAGCAGCCAGGGGGGGAACACTGAAGCTTTCTTT.

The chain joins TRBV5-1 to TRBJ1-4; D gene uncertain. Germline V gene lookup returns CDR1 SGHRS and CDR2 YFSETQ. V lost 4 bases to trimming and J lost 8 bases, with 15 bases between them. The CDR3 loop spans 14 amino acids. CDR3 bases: TGCGCCAGCAGCCCCTTGGGAGCAGGAGAAAAACTGTTTTTT. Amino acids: CASSPLGAGEKLFF.

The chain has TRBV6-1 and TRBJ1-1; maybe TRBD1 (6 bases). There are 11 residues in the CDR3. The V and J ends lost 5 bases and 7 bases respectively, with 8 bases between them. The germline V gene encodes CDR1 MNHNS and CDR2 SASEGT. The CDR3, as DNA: TGTGCCAGCAGTCAGGACAGTGAAGCTTTCTTT. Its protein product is CASSQDSEAFF.